The subject of this entry is one T cell receptor (beta chain). The antigen is unknown. Random hexamers served to reverse transcribe roughly 0.5 to 1 ug RNA. TCRdb processed the immunoSEQ multiplex PCR reads anew with MiXCR; each CDR3 protein has one entry. This table has over 100,000 distinct CDR3 sequences, roughly 94% appearing once. This entry belongs to a study of CD8 T cells in Susac syndrome. Regarding the study as a whole: The study's TCR sequencing and HLA analysis drew on a certain number of individuals. That number was acknowledged as relatively small.

V was cut by 4 bases and J by 1 base, with 20 bases left in between. The CDR3 spans 17 residues. CDR1 and CDR2 from the germline V gene are SGHRS and YFSETQ. The origin of this receptor is a human donor with Susac syndrome. The rearrangement joins TRBV5-1 to TRBJ1-2; D ambiguous. The sample comprised CD8+ T cells from PBMCs. Here the CDR3 DNA reads TGCGCCAGCAGCGAGGACGGAGCCTCCGCCCTTAACTATGGCTACACCTTC. Translating gives CASSEDGASALNYGYTF.